Listed here are 19 T cell receptor delta chains from one sample, sequenced in a study of gamma-delta chains in newborns, infants, children. TCRdb reprocessed the reads using CATT. The table has over a thousand delta-chain clones, roughly 1.1% seen once; the top ten hold around 25%. Sequenced: blood. These TCRs come from a child in good health.

Only a few counts were recorded for this clone. One end of the junction fails to match germline, which may point to a read error. The rearrangement joins TRDV2 to TRDJ1; 11 bases map to TRDD3. The CDR3 is made up of 19 amino acids. CDR1 GEAIGNYY and CDR2 EKD come from the germline V gene. The CDR3 nucleotides are TGTGCCTGTGACCCTCTTACTGGGGGATATCTTGGAGACACTGATAAACTCATCTTT. Protein sequence: CACDPLTGGYLGDTDKLIF.

This clone was seen more than once but under ten times. A read error is likely here: a far larger clone is one base away. The chain couples TRDV2 to TRDJ1, with TRDD3 matching 9 bases. V was pared by 1 base and J by 1 base, with 15 bases of the junction left unmatched. CDR3 length equals 19 residues. The germline CDR1 and CDR2 sequences are GEAIGNYY and EKD. The CDR3 region has the DNA TGTGCCTGTGACACTCTGACTGGGGGAGCCACGCCCGCCACCGATAAACTCATCTTT. This encodes CACDTLTGGATPATDKLIF.

There are a few counts of this clone. The chain has TRDV2 and TRDJ1, with 9 bases aligning to TRDD3. The V and J ends lost 5 bases and 1 base, in that order; junction bases with no gene match: 10. The germline CDR1 and CDR2 sequences are GEAIGNYY and EKD. This CDR3 contains 16 residues. The CDR3 region is CACVPVGDKGTDKLIF. In DNA form, the CDR3 reads TGTGCCTGTGTACCCGTGGGGGATAAGGGCACCGATAAACTCATCTTT.

This clone was detected only a few times. It is likely a read error: a sequence one base away is far more abundant. Other nucleotide sequences from this sample produce the same CDR3. The gene calls are TRDV2 and TRDJ1, with D uncertain. V was cut by 1 base and J by 0 bases, with 26 bases left in between. The CDR3 has 20 amino acids. The germline V gene has CDR1 GEAIGNYY and CDR2 EKD. The CDR3 sequence: CACDTGPHGKVPIHTDKLIF. CDR3 bases: TGTGCCTGTGACACGGGCCCCCACGGCAAAGTACCCATCCACACCGATAAACTCATCTTT.

A few counts support this clone. The translated DNA and TCRdb's protein are not identical at residue 15; the protein here was translated from the DNA. J is TRDJ1 and V is TRDV1, with 13 positions matching TRDD3. The CDR3 spans 20 residues. The V segment lost 2 bases and the J segment 4 bases; nucleotides outside the gene matches: 16. Germline V gene lookup returns CDR1 TSWWSYY and CDR2 QGS. DNA for the CDR3: TGTGCTCTTGGGGAAACAACTCGTTCGGACTGGGGGATACGTATCGATAAACTCATCTTT. Its translation is CALGETTRSDWGIRIDKLIF.

This clone was detected a few times. The protein in TCRdb stems from a much larger clone and differs at residue 11 from this DNA's translation, likely a read error; here the protein is translated from the DNA. The chain is built from TRDV2 and TRDJ1; D assignment may be TRDD2 or TRDD3 (8 bases each). The V end lost 1 base, the J end lost 8 bases, and 31 bases lay between the germline ends. The CDR3 spans 19 residues. Germline V gene sequence: CDR1 GEAIGNYY, CDR2 EKD. DNA of the CDR3: TGTGCCTGTGACACACTTCCTACGACTCCGAGGGATACGATGGGGAAACTCATCTTT. Its protein product is CACDTLPTTPRDTMGKLIF.

This clone showed up just a few times. A far larger clone is a single base away, which makes a read error likely. Other DNA sequences from this sample encode an identical CDR3 as well. The chain carries TRDV2 and TRDJ3; TRDD3 matches at 11 bases. CDR3 size: 19 residues. CDR1 and CDR2 (germline): GEAIGNYY, EKD. CDR3 sequence (DNA): TGTGCCTGCGACACTCTGGGGGATACTGCGTCATGGGACACCCGACAGATGTTTTTC. Translation gives CACDTLGDTASWDTRQMFF.

This clone showed up just a few times. Since a far larger clone is one base different, this is likely a read error. J is TRDJ1 and V is TRDV2, with 9 bases matching TRDD3. Trimming cost V 0 bases and J 7 bases; bases outside gene matches: 17. Germline V gives CDR1 GEAIGNYY, CDR2 EKD. There are 18 residues in the CDR3. CDR3 loop: CACDTTTAATGGHPKLIF. CDR3 coding DNA: TGTGCCTGTGACACCACCACGGCCGCTACTGGGGGACACCCTAAACTCATCTTT.

There are a few counts of this clone. The protein that TCRdb holds for this DNA derives from a much larger clone and differs from the translated DNA at residue 14, which likely indicates a read error; the protein shown here is translated from the DNA. The chain employs TRDV2 and TRDJ1; 8 nucleotides line up with TRDD3. The V and J ends lost 2 bases and 1 base, in that order; junction bases with no gene match: 20. The CDR3 covers 20 residues. Germline V gene data show CDR1 as GEAIGNYY and CDR2 as EKD. The CDR3, as DNA: TGTGCCTGTGACATCCTGTCTTCCGAACCCATACTGGGGGGCACCGATAAACTCATCTTT. It yields the protein CACDILSSEPILGGTDKLIF.

As regards this clone: The protein given by TCRdb reflects a much larger clone and differs at residue 5 from this DNA's translation, likely from a read error; the protein shown is the DNA's translation. V usage is TRDV2 and J usage is TRDJ1; 11 positions agree with TRDD3. V lost 3 bases, J lost 0 bases, and 14 bases stayed unmatched. The CDR3 length is 19 residues. CDR1 GEAIGNYY and CDR2 EKD come from the germline V gene. The CDR3 DNA follows: TGTGCCTGTGACCCCGTACGGCTGGGGGATACTTCGTACACCGATAAACTCATCTTT. This translates into CACDPVRLGDTSYTDKLIF.

This clone was detected a few times. This DNA's translation differs at residue 4 from TCRdb's protein, which comes from a much larger clone; a read error is likely, and the protein shown is translated from the DNA. This chain uses TRDV2 with TRDJ1, with 10 bases fitting TRDD3. The CDR3 contains 19 residues. Germline CDR1 reads GEAIGNYY; CDR2 reads EKD. This chain's CDR3 is CACGTLPTTPGDTMGKLIF. DNA of the CDR3: TGCGCCTGTGGCACACTTCCTACGACTCCGGGGGATACGATGGGGAAACTCATCTTT.

The sample holds a few counts of this clone. It differs at one base from a far larger clone, so likely a read error. The V gene is TRDV2, the J gene TRDJ1; perhaps TRDD3 as D (6 bases). Germline values: CDR1 GEAIGNYY, CDR2 EKD. This CDR3 is built from 18 residues. The V and J ends lost 5 bases and 0 bases respectively, with 24 bases between them. CDR3 region: CACGLLSFSDTDTDKLIF. The CDR3 DNA follows: TGTGCCTGTGGCCTTCTTTCCTTTTCGGATACTGACACCGATAAACTCATCTTT.

This clone was seen only a few times. The chain couples TRDV2 to TRDJ1; no reliable D call. The germline V gene has CDR1 GEAIGNYY and CDR2 EKD. This CDR3 spans 20 amino acids. V was pared by 0 bases and J by 0 bases, with 25 bases between. CDR3 sequence reads: CACDTLRQGLTIEYTDKLIF. CDR3 sequence (DNA): TGTGCCTGTGACACCCTCCGCCAGGGTTTGACGATAGAATACACCGATAAACTCATCTTT.

By sample fraction, this clone is large. The sample contains more than one DNA sequence encoding this CDR3. CDR3 region: CACDPLPAGGYTNSNADKLIF. For the CDR3, the DNA is TGTGCCTGTGACCCACTTCCCGCTGGGGGATATACCAACTCGAACGCCGATAAACTCATCTTT. The chain combines TRDV2 with TRDJ1, with 10 bases lining up with TRDD3. The trim removed 3 bases at V and 3 bases at J, leaving 24 bases unmatched. CDR1 is GEAIGNYY and CDR2 is EKD in the germline V gene. The CDR3 length is 21 residues.

This clone showed up just a few times. A clone one base away is much larger, so this may be a read error. This specimen includes other DNA sequences encoding the same CDR3. This chain links TRDV1 with TRDJ2, with D perhaps TRDD3 (6 bases). This CDR3 contains 18 residues. Trimming removed 4 bases at V and 3 bases at J, with 21 bases between. The germline CDR1 and CDR2 sequences are TSWWSYY and QGS. CDR3 sequence reads: CALGVDRFPWGLTAQLFF. In DNA form, the CDR3 reads TGTGCTCTTGGGGTAGACCGTTTCCCCTGGGGCCTGACAGCACAACTCTTCTTT.

This clone turned up a few times. The protein TCRdb gives is from a much larger clone and does not agree with this DNA's translation at residue 11, likely a read error; the protein shown here comes from the DNA. The chain recombines TRDV2 with TRDJ1, with 12 bases matching TRDD3. Germline trimming cut 3 bases from V and 1 base from J; bases unmatched to any gene: 8. Germline CDR1 GEAIGNYY, CDR2 EKD. This CDR3 contains 17 residues. Here the CDR3 DNA reads TGTGCCTGTGACTCGTTACTGGGGGATACCGGCACCGATAAACTCATCTTT. Protein product: CACDSLLGDTGTDKLIF.

Relative to its sample, this clone is large (0.1 to 1%). Other DNA sequences within the sample encode an identical CDR3. The chain links TRDV2 to TRDJ1; D unclear. The V gene lost 0 bases and the J gene lost 0 bases, with 10 bases spanning the gap. The CDR3 totals 15 residues. Germline V gene lookup returns CDR1 GEAIGNYY and CDR2 EKD. Here the CDR3 reads CACDTVGTNTDKLIF. CDR3 DNA: TGTGCCTGTGACACCGTCGGGACCAACACCGATAAACTCATCTTT.

As for this clone: A far more abundant clone sits one base away, making this likely a read error. No DNA is shown, since the ends of the CDR3 on it are uncertain; the CDR3 is the one TCRdb lists. This chain uses TRAV29/DV5 with TRDJ1; TRDD3, the D gene given by the table, was not confirmed from the DNA. The CDR3 has 20 amino acids, counting both end residues. The germline CDR1 and CDR2 sequences are NSMFDY and ISSIKDK. CDR3 residues: CSVLLCSNRTEGTNTDKLIF.

As to this clone: TCRdb's listed protein matches a much larger clone and diverges from this DNA's translation at residue 9, likely through a read error; the protein shown comes from the DNA. The chain couples TRDV1 to TRDJ1; D remains ambiguous. V lost 0 bases, J lost 8 bases, and 19 bases lay in between. Germline V gene lookup returns CDR1 TSWWSYY and CDR2 QGS. CDR3 length: 16 amino acids. In DNA, the CDR3 is TGTGCTCTTGGGGAACTAAGAGTCTCCCTCCGAGAGAAACTCATCTTT. It translates to CALGELRVSLREKLIF.